Here is one T cell receptor (beta chain) with its context. The data belong to a study of CD8 T cells in Susac syndrome. The CDR3 is 16 residues long. Germline V gives CDR1 KGHSH, CDR2 LQKENI. V was cut by 2 bases and J by 0 bases, with 13 bases left in between. RNA amounts of roughly 0.5 to 1 ug underwent reverse transcription with random hexamers. The CDR3 of TCR beta was amplified by immunoSEQ multiplex PCR across 54 Vbeta and 13 Jbeta. TCRdb processed the immunoSEQ multiplex PCR reads anew with MiXCR; each CDR3 protein has one entry. The sample has about 200,000 distinct CDR3 sequences, roughly 96% seen once.

The sample was CD4+ T cells from PBMCs. The TCR comes from a human donor with multiple sclerosis. The chain uses TRBV18 and TRBJ1-2; the D is unclear. The CDR3 region has the DNA TGTGCCAGCTCACCAACGCTAGGAGGTACTAACTATGGCTACACCTTC. The encoded protein is CASSPTLGGTNYGYTF.